This TCR beta chain was sequenced in a study of blood T cell repertoires in COVID-19. Turning to the study itself: Samples representing acute and convalescent COVID-19 were sourced from the United States, Italy and Spain. Nucleic acid was either cDNA or gDNA, and it came from T cells, B-cell-depleted T cells, or PBMCs.

In this sample, this clone turned up a few times. This CDR3 contains 15 residues. CDR1 is MDHEN and CDR2 is SYDVKM in the germline V gene. Deletions cut 0 bases from V and 1 base from J, with 9 bases between. During active infection, Seattle patients enrolled and were then monitored through disease. Assay: immunoSEQ multiplex PCR; the TCRdb copy retains only in-frame clones and omits some. The sample has around 270,000 clones; under 85% are singletons. This receptor was identified in a human donor with COVID-19, enrolled during active disease. The donor label of this sample is uncertain. The chain employs TRBV28 and TRBJ1-1, with D unclear. The sample comprised peripheral blood. Written as DNA, the CDR3 is TGTGCCAGCAGTTTATGGCGCACTACGAACACTGAAGCTTTCTTT. It translates to CASSLWRTTNTEAFF.